Detailed here is one T cell receptor beta chain. This receptor's antigen is unknown. The record has no base qualities; no much larger clone is one base away. Libraries came from 5' RACE. The sequencer listed for this sample is Illumina HiSeq 2500. A second roughly 6 to 11 cycle PCR used a sample-barcoded 5' primer and a J-beta primer mix. A unique molecular identifier was introduced onto each TCR beta cDNA molecule by a template-switch 5' adaptor carrying 12 random nucleotides. At least 2.5 million CDR3-containing paired-end reads were obtained from each sample. All of the RNA was converted into first-strand cDNA using the Mint cDNA synthesis kit, with a TRBC-specific oligonucleotide serving as the primer. All cDNA was treated with uracil-DNA glycosylase and then went through a first 18-cycle PCR with the universal primers M1SS and BC2_uni_R. In the original analysis: Each sample was normalized by randomly selecting 1 million high-quality reads, each carrying a distinct molecular identifier. Reads with shared molecular identifiers were discarded instead of being binned into consensus sequences. MiTCR, with a Q25 quality threshold and the strictest error-elimination algorithm, was used for CDR3 identification, clonotype clustering and error correction. A nonparametric unseen species model with Euler transformation was used to estimate a lower bound on total TCR beta diversity. TCRdb trimmed the raw reads at Q25, called clones with MiXCR and kept productive beta chains. Records with the same CDR3 protein are collapsed into one entry carrying the most frequent genes and DNA. What appears here as the V and J calls and clone size reflects TCRdb's work, not the paper's. This sample holds 500,000 to 650,000 distinct CDR3 sequences; about a quarter were observed only once. The ten largest clonotypes hold under 4.5% of the sample.

V lost 7 bases and J lost 5 bases, and the count of bases not matched to a germline gene is 10. CDR3 length: 13 amino acids, cysteine to phenylalanine. The only DNA kept is the CDR3, 39 bases in frame from the first base. The germline V gene supplies CDR1 SQVTM and CDR2 ANQGSEA. The roughly 38 donors, aged about 6 to 100 years, were systemically healthy Caucasian individuals from Russia. Roughly 10 milliliters of peripheral blood were collected from each donor into EDTA-treated Vacutainer tubes. Ficoll-Paque density-gradient centrifugation was used to isolate PBMCs, with at least 7 million obtained per sample. Total RNA was extracted from PBMCs with Trizol reagent, with at least 6 micrograms obtained per sample. The percentages of naive CD45RAhigh/CD27high T cells were determined by flow cytometry on a PBMC aliquot from every donor. The data originate from a study of blood T cells in healthy people across ages (dated by TCRdb to between 2014 and 2016). Study-level background: Template switching captured roughly one uniquely barcoded TCR beta cDNA molecule per two T cells in model experiments. The study measured age-related changes in TCR beta repertoire diversity using deep sequencing normalized with unique cDNA molecular identifiers. Donors were grouped into four age groups: young (average roughly 17 years), middle-aged (39), aged (over 55) and long-lived (about 82). Two additional independent replicas of 1 million unique cDNA reads from the same blood draw were analyzed for two donors (one aged 18 to 30 and one aged 80 or older).

The investigation overall reported the following: The CMV infection status of donors was not known, potentially confounding age-related changes in expanded clonotypes. Estimates of total diversity based on one million sequenced T cells were regarded as lower bounds and as underestimates. Bulk unsorted PBMC profiling prevented conclusive comparison of naive and antigen-experienced compartments. Observed TCR beta diversity per million T cells fell roughly linearly with age, and a significant reduction was already apparent by age roughly 41. The percentage of naive T cells measured by flow cytometry correlated strongly with observed TCR beta diversity. Compared with the aged group, more naive CD4+ T cells, fewer expanded clones and increased TCR diversity were shown by the long-lived group, suggesting age selection.

This sample was shared with a second study, whose subject was T cells of mothers and their children. The second source states: Nine systemically healthy Caucasian individuals, comprising three mothers and their six children, were included as donors. cDNA synthesis used all of the extracted RNA, with approximately 1.4 ug of RNA in each 15 ul reaction. In the second PCR, the M1S primer introduced both the sample barcodes and 2-4 random nucleotides. Over 8.5 million TCR beta CDR3 reads were obtained for each mother, and 2.7 million or so reads were obtained for each child. In both related and unrelated pairs, thymic selection shapes the output of TCR recombination in a similar way, with inherited differences having only a minor effect. Normalized repertoire overlap was always found to be slightly, but never significantly, higher in related mother-child pairs than in unrelated mother-child pairs. No persistent microchimeric T cell clones were detected, at a sensitivity of approximately 90 clones per million clonotypes. The study used deep NGS to compare TCR beta repertoires of mothers and children, seeking features distinguishing related mother-child pairs from unrelated individuals. The mean age was around 40 +/- 4 years for the mothers and approximately 11 +/- 4 years for the children. After adapter ligation was performed with NEBNext reagents, the libraries were sequenced on an Illumina HiSeq 2000 with 100+100 nt paired-end reads. To prevent cross-contamination, the mother and child libraries were prepared a month apart and were sequenced in separate runs. Between roughly 450,000 and 2,000,000 distinct TCR beta clonotypes were identified per donor. Naive TCR beta clonotypes were estimated from low-frequency clonotypes matched to each donor's FACS-determined naive share, without sorting.

The chain is assembled from TRBV29-1 and TRBJ1-1; 7 bases in the junction line up with TRBD1. This TCR was sampled from a boy between 2 and 10 years old in good health. What was sequenced was blood. At the DNA level, the sequence is TGCAGCGCTACCACAGGGGAGGGAACTGAAGCTTTCTTT. This translates into CSATTGEGTEAFF.